This T cell receptor beta chain derives from a study of Graves' ophthalmopathy and Graves' hyperthyroidism. Looking at the study overall: Before any treatment was given, at initial diagnosis, peripheral blood was collected.

Certain patients were not enrolled. These were patients with other autoimmune diseases, uncontrolled infections, pregnancy or lactation. Using RNA transcripts, the TCR beta CDR3 regions were amplified. Investigators did first-round RT-PCR with HTBI primers, then second-round multiplex PCR. A single record per CDR3 protein comes from TCRdb applying MiXCR to the multiplex PCR reads. The data contain 400,000 to 500,000 distinct CDR3 sequences, under 25% of them singletons. General study results and limits: Ophthalmopathy progression prediction by the model yielded a sensitivity of approximately 70% and a specificity of less than 75%.

On this clonotype itself: The antigen is undetermined.

The CDR3 sequence is 15 residues long. Germline V CDR1 and CDR2: DFQATT, SNEGSKA (reference sequence). V was clipped by 6 bases and J by 5 bases; unmatched bases: 14. Sample: peripheral blood. The chain uses TRBV20-1 and TRBJ2-7, with TRBD1 matching over 9 bases. The receptor's source is a woman aged 18-30 years with stable Graves' hyperthyroidism. The CDR3 protein is CSARRPGQGIHEQYF. The CDR3 region has the DNA TGCAGTGCCAGAAGACCGGGACAGGGTATTCACGAGCAGTACTTC.